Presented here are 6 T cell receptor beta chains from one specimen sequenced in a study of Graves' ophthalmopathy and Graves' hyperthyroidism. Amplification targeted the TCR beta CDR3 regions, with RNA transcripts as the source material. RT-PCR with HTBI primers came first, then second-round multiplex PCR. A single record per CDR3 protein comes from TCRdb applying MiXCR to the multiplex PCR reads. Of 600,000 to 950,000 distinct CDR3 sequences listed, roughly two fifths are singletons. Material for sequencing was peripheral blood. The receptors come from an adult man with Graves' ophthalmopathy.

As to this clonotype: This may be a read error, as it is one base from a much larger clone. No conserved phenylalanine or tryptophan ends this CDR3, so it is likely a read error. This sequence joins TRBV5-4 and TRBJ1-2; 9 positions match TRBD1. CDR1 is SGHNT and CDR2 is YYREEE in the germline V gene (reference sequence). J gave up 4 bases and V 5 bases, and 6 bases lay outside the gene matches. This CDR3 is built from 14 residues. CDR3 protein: CASSRGTGTYGYTL. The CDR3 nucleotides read TGTGCCAGCAGTCGGGGGACAGGGACCTATGGCTACACCTTA.

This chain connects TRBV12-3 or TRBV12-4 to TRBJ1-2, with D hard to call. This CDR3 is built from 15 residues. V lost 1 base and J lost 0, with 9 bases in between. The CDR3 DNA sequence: TGTGCCAGCAGTTTAGTTTCTGGCGCTAACTATGGCTACACCTTC. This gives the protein CASSLVSGANYGYTF.

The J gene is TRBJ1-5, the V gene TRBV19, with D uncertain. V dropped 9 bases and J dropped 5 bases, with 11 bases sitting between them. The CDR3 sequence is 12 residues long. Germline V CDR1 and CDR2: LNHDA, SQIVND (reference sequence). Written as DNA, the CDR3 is TGTGCCAGCCAGGAGGGTTATCAGCCCCAGCATTTT. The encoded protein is CASQEGYQPQHF.

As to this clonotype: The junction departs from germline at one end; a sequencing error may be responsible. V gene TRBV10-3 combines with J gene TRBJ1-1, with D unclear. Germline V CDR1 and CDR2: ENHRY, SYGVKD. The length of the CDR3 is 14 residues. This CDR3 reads CASSLQIAPAEASF. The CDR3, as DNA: TGTGCCAGCAGTTTACAGATCGCCCCGGCTGAAGCTTCCTTT.

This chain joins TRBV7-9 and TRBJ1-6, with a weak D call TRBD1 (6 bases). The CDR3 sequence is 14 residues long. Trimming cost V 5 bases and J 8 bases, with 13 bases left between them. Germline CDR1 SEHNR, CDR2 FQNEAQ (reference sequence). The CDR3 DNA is TGTGCCAGCAGCGCCGGGACATCGGATTCACCCCTCCACTTT. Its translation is CASSAGTSDSPLHF.

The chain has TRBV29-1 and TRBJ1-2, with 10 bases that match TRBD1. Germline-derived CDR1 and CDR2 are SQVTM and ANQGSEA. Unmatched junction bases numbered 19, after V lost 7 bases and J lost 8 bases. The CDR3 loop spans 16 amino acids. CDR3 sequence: CSAGQGGRGRGSGYTF. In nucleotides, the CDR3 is TGCAGCGCTGGACAGGGGGGGCGAGGACGCGGTAGCGGCTACACCTTC. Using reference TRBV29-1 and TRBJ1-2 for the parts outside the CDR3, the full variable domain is SAVISQKPSRDICQRGTSLTIQCQVDSQVTMMFWYRQQPGQSLTLIATANQGSEATYESGFVIDKFPISRPNLTFSTLTVSNMSPEDSSIYLCSAGQGGRGRGSGYTFGSGTRLTVV.